The present T cell receptor (beta chain) was sequenced within a study of regulatory T cells in long-lasting Graves disease. CDR3 regions were amplified by Arm-PCR using iRepertoire HTBI primers to build TCR beta libraries. In TCRdb, the multiplex PCR reads were re-called with MiXCR into one record per CDR3 protein. The data contain around 250,000 distinct CDR3 sequences, approximately 18% of them seen just once; the ten biggest clones take up about 15%. A word on this clonotype: A single base separates this from a much larger clone, so it may be a read error.

Germline V gene data show CDR1 as MNHEY and CDR2 as SVGEGT. The CDR3 is 14 amino acids. Noted time point: newly diagnosed GD, antithyroid drugs for less than 3 months. Isolated PBMC RNA provided the starting material for the TCR library. These data also formed part of another study, on T cells in Graves' hyperthyroidism and ophthalmopathy. That paper notes: The HTBI primer set was used in a first-round RT-PCR of the TCR CDR3. Also found in blood were most expanded thyroid clonotypes above 0.001. Ophthalmopathy was separated from stable hyperthyroidism by a 13 V-J model. Before onset, ophthalmopathy was predicted by the model a median 6.5 months earlier.

This chain joins TRBV6-2 or TRBV6-3 and TRBJ1-1; TRBD1 agrees at 10 bases. This TCR derives from a woman younger than 45 with Graves disease. This sample comprised peripheral blood mononuclear cells (PBMCs), obtained at new diagnosis, from a patient treated with antithyroid drugs. The CDR3 sequence is CTSNRDRGRMVAFF. The CDR3 nucleotides are TGTACCAGCAACAGAGACAGGGGGCGAATGGTAGCTTTCTTT.